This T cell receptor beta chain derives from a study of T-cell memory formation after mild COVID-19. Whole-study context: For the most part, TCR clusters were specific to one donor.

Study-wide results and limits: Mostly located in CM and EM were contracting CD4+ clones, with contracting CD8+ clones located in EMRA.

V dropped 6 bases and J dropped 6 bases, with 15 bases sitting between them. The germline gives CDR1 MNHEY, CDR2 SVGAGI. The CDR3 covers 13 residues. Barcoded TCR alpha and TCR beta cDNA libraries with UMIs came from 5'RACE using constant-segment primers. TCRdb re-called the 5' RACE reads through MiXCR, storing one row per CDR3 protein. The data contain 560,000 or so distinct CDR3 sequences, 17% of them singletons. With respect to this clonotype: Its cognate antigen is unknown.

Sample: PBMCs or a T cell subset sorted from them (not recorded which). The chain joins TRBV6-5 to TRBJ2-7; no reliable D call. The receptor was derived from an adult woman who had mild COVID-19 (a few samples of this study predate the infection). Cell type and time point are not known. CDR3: CASRYQPALEQYF. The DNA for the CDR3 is TGTGCCAGCAGATATCAACCGGCCCTCGAGCAGTACTTC.